Below, 29 T cell receptor beta chains from the same sample are listed, as sequenced in a study of CD8 T cells in Susac syndrome. Random hexamers primed reverse transcription of about 0.45 to 1 ug RNA. MiXCR, run by TCRdb on the immunoSEQ multiplex PCR reads, gives a single entry per CDR3 protein. The sample lists 70,000 to 75,000 distinct CDR3 sequences, just over 90% occurring once. Source material: CD4+ T cells from PBMCs. The receptors stem from a human donor with Susac syndrome.

This chain links TRBV7-2 with TRBJ2-7; possible D gene TRBD2, 6 bases. Germline-derived CDR1 and CDR2 are SGHTA and FQGNSA. This CDR3 has 14 residues. Trimming took 4 bases from V and 5 from J, leaving 15 bases between them. In DNA form, the CDR3 reads TGTGCCAGCAGCTCCTCCGGAGGGCTCGACGAGCAGTACTTC. It translates to CASSSSGGLDEQYF.

This sequence joins TRBV12-3 or TRBV12-4 and TRBJ1-6, with D uncertain. V lost 7 bases, J lost 10 bases, and 17 bases lay in between. This CDR3 is 14 amino acids long. Here the CDR3 DNA reads TGTGCCAGCACCGACGTGCTTTTTTTGTCACCCCTCCACTTT. Translated: CASTDVLFLSPLHF.

The gene calls are TRBV25-1 and TRBJ2-1, with a weak D call TRBD2 (5 bases). This CDR3 is built from 14 residues. CDR1 is MGHDK and CDR2 is SYGVNS in the germline V gene. Trimming cost V 6 bases and J 2 bases, with 11 bases left between them. CDR3 in amino acids: CASSRRLAYNEQFF. The CDR3 bases are TGTGCCAGCAGCAGGAGGCTTGCCTACAATGAGCAGTTCTTC.

The CDR3 DNA is TGTGCCAGCAGCTTCGGGCTTCGGAGTGGGGCCGCCGGGGAGCTGTTTTTT. This sequence encodes CASSFGLRSGAAGELFF. The rearrangement links TRBV11-1 to TRBJ2-2; weak D call: TRBD1 (5 bases). The V gene's germline CDR1 is SGHAT and CDR2 FQDESV (reference sequence). V lost 3 bases, J lost 6 bases, and 20 bases lay in between. The CDR3 totals 17 residues.

The chain has TRBV6-2 or TRBV6-3 and TRBJ2-3, with a weak D call TRBD1 (5 bases). In germline, CDR1 is MNHEY, CDR2 SVGEGT. This CDR3 comprises 11 residues. The ends were cut back, 8 bases at V and 6 bases at J, with 9 bases in the middle. CDR3 DNA: TGTGCCAGCGGGGCTACCGATACGCAGTATTTT. Translated: CASGATDTQYF.

The V call is TRBV11-2, the J call TRBJ1-1; D is possibly TRBD1 (5 bases). The CDR3 runs 13 residues. Germline CDR1 SGHAT, CDR2 FQNNGV. V was cut by 2 bases and J by 1 base, with 5 bases left in between. The CDR3 spells CASSLRGNTEAFF. CDR3 sequence (DNA): TGTGCCAGCAGCTTAAGGGGGAACACTGAAGCTTTCTTT. Based on the CDR3 plus reference TRBV11-2 and TRBJ1-1, the full variable domain is EAGVAQSPRYKIIEKRQSVAFWCNPISGHATLYWYQQILGQGPKLLIQFQNNGVVDDSQLPKDRFSAERLKGVDSTLKIQPAKLEDSAVYLCASSLRGNTEAFFGQGTRLTVV.

The V call is TRBV7-9, the J call TRBJ2-3; possibly TRBD1 for D (5 bases). The CDR3 runs 14 residues. CDR1 and CDR2 from the germline V gene are SEHNR and FQNEAQ (reference sequence). Trimming cost V 3 bases and J 1 base, with 8 bases left between them. For the CDR3, the DNA is TGTGCCAGCAGCTTGACACAGGGCACAGATACGCAGTATTTT. It yields the protein CASSLTQGTDTQYF.

The genes are TRBV6-5 and TRBJ1-2, with 8 bases lining up with TRBD1. V was clipped by 6 bases and J by 4 bases; unmatched bases: 7. CDR3 size: 14 residues. CDR1 and CDR2 from the germline V gene are MNHEY and SVGAGI. CDR3 bases: TGTGCCAGCAGACTAGGACAGGGAGGCTATGGCTACACCTTC. Residues: CASRLGQGGYGYTF.

This chain uses TRBV7-2 with TRBJ2-7, with TRBD1 identical over 10 bases. There are 15 residues in the CDR3. The germline CDR1 and CDR2 sequences are SGHTA and FQGNSA. Trimming removed 2 bases from V and 3 bases from J; junction bases left unmatched: 4. The CDR3 loop is CASSLRGQGVYEQYF. Written as DNA, the CDR3 is TGTGCCAGCAGCTTACGTGGACAGGGGGTCTACGAGCAGTACTTC.

The rearrangement links TRBV2 to TRBJ1-3; no firm D call. Deletions cut 9 bases from V and 2 bases from J, with 14 bases between. The germline V gene encodes CDR1 SNHLY and CDR2 FYNNEI. The CDR3 extends over 14 amino acids. The CDR3 coding sequence is TGTGCCAGTCTACGATACCAGGCTGGAAACACCATATATTTT. This gives the protein CASLRYQAGNTIYF.

The rearrangement uses TRBV28 and TRBJ2-2; 9 bases fit TRBD2. After removal of 0 bases from V and 4 bases from J, the junction contained 0 bases not matched to a gene. This CDR3 has 15 amino acids. Germline assignment: CDR1 MDHEN and CDR2 SYDVKM. The CDR3 DNA reads TGTGCCAGCAGTTTATGGACTAGCGGCACCGGGGAGCTGTTTTTT. Its protein is CASSLWTSGTGELFF.

This clonotype was counted a few times. The V call is TRBV6-5, the J call TRBJ2-2, with D perhaps TRBD1 (6 bases). Trimming pared 8 bases from V and 8 bases from J, leaving 9 bases between. The V gene's germline CDR1 is MNHEY and CDR2 SVGAGI. The CDR3 covers 11 residues. CDR3 sequence reads: CASSQGGELFF. DNA for the CDR3: TGTGCCAGCTCTCAGGGGGGGGAGCTGTTTTTT.

The J gene is TRBJ2-3, the V gene TRBV5-1; D may be TRBD1 (5 bases). The CDR3 totals 16 residues. V was trimmed by 1 base and J by 5 bases, leaving 17 bases between them. The V gene's germline CDR1 is SGHRS and CDR2 YFSETQ. The CDR3 DNA reads TGCGCCAGCAGCTTGCAAAGGGGTGGGAACGTAGATACGCAGTATTTT. Its protein product is CASSLQRGGNVDTQYF.

The chain uses TRBV30 and TRBJ1-2; 8 bases are shared with TRBD1. CDR1 is GTSNPN and CDR2 is SVGIG in the germline V gene (reference sequence). The CDR3 is 15 amino acids. The J segment lost 3 bases and the V segment lost 2 bases, leaving 8 bases of the junction unmatched. The DNA of the CDR3 is TGTGCCTGGAGTTATAGGCCAGGGGGCTACTATGGCTACACCTTC. Encoded protein: CAWSYRPGGYYGYTF. The variable domain in full, completed from reference TRBV30 and TRBJ1-2, reads SQTIHQWPATLVQPVGSPLSLECTVEGTSNPNLYWYRQAAGRGLQLLFYSVGIGQISSEVPQNLSASRPQDRQFILSSKKLLLSDSGFYLCAWSYRPGGYYGYTFGSGTRLTVV.

This clonotype was recorded only once. A read error may account for a junction end that differs from germline. The chain has TRBV4-1 and TRBJ2-3, with TRBD2 matching over 8 bases. The CDR3 loop spans 14 amino acids. Germline V gene data show CDR1 as MGHRA and CDR2 as YSYEKL. As DNA, the CDR3 is TGCGCCAGCCGGGAGGGCCATAGCACAGATGCGCAGTATTTT. It yields the protein CASREGHSTDAQYF.

The V and J genes are TRBV7-2 and TRBJ2-5; TRBD1 is a possible D gene (6 bases). Germline lookup yields CDR1 SGHTA and CDR2 FQGNSA. This CDR3 is built from 15 residues. V lost 1 base and J 1 base, leaving 10 bases between the germline ends. The CDR3 DNA reads as TGTGCCAGCAGCTTAGGGTTAGGGGGCCAAGAGACCCAGTACTTC. Protein: CASSLGLGGQETQYF. The full variable domain, rest sourced from reference TRBV7-2 and TRBJ2-5, is GAGVSQSPSNKVTEKGKDVELRCDPISGHTALYWYRQSLGQGLEFLIYFQGNSAPDKSGLPSDRFSAERTGGSVSTLTIQRTQQEDSAVYLCASSLGLGGQETQYFGPGTRLLVL.

CDR3 bases: TGTGCCAGCAGGGGCAGAAAGGGAGCAGATACGCAGTATTTT. Translating gives CASRGRKGADTQYF. The rearrangement links TRBV28 to TRBJ2-3; D might be TRBD2 (5 bases). The CDR3 has 14 residues. The V gene's germline CDR1 is MDHEN and CDR2 SYDVKM. Trimming took 6 bases from V and 4 from J, leaving 14 bases between them.

This chain uses TRBV6-5 with TRBJ1-1; D is perhaps TRBD1 (5 bases). CDR3 length equals 14 residues. In germline, CDR1 is MNHEY, CDR2 SVGAGI. Trimming removed 5 bases at V and 4 bases at J, with 14 bases between. CDR3 DNA: TGTGCCAGCAGTCGGACGGCAGGGAGCACTGAAGCTTTCTTT. It is translated as CASSRTAGSTEAFF.

In this sample, this clonotype turned up once. V is TRBV5-1 and J is TRBJ1-2; no firm D call. V gave up 3 bases and J gave up 4 bases, with 16 bases separating them. The V gene's germline CDR1 is SGHRS and CDR2 YFSETQ. This CDR3 comprises 15 residues. The CDR3 DNA follows: TGCGCCAGCAGCTCAACGACGACACCAAGCTATGGCTACACCTTC. As protein: CASSSTTTPSYGYTF. The full variable domain, completed using reference TRBV5-1 and TRBJ1-2, is KAGVTQTPRYLIKTRGQQVTLSCSPISGHRSVSWYQQTPGQGLQFLFEYFSETQRNKGNFPGRFSGRQFSNSRSEMNVSTLELGDSALYLCASSSTTTPSYGYTFGSGTRLTVV.

Here the CDR3 reads CSVVLGQGIAAAFF. The CDR3 region has the DNA TGCAGCGTTGTGTTGGGACAGGGTATCGCGGCAGCTTTCTTT. This sequence joins TRBV29-1 and TRBJ1-1; 9 nucleotides match TRBD1. CDR1 is SQVTM, CDR2 ANQGSEA, per germline. This CDR3 has 14 residues. The V and J ends lost 4 bases and 10 bases, in that order; junction bases with no gene match: 13.

This CDR3 is CASRRSGTGSSPLHF. In nucleotides, the CDR3 is TGTGCCAGCAGGAGATCGGGGACAGGGAGTTCACCCCTCCACTTT. V gene TRBV6-2 or TRBV6-3 combines with J gene TRBJ1-6, with TRBD1 matching over 9 bases. This CDR3 region has 15 residues. V lost 6 bases to trimming and J lost 9 bases; unmatched junction nucleotides: 9. The V gene's germline CDR1 is MNHEY and CDR2 SVGEGT.

This clonotype has a single count. The V call is TRBV5-1, the J call TRBJ2-3; no definite D call. Germline V CDR1 and CDR2: SGHRS, YFSETQ. The CDR3 is 17 amino acids. Trimming took 4 bases from V and 1 from J, leaving 19 bases between them. The CDR3 region is CASSIGLGFRGTDTQYF. DNA for the CDR3: TGCGCCAGCAGCATAGGGCTAGGCTTCCGGGGCACAGATACGCAGTATTTT. Variable domain in full (rest from reference TRBV5-1 and TRBJ2-3): KAGVTQTPRYLIKTRGQQVTLSCSPISGHRSVSWYQQTPGQGLQFLFEYFSETQRNKGNFPGRFSGRQFSNSRSEMNVSTLELGDSALYLCASSIGLGFRGTDTQYFGPGTRLTVL.

The CDR3 here is CASSRTVGSNYGYTF. CDR3 nucleotides: TGTGCCAGCAGTCGGACGGTCGGTTCTAACTATGGCTACACCTTC. The rearrangement links TRBV6-2 or TRBV6-3 to TRBJ1-2; D is undetermined. The V gene's germline CDR1 is MNHEY and CDR2 SVGEGT. The CDR3 is made up of 15 amino acids. Between the trimmed V and J ends, which lost 5 bases and 0 bases, there was a span of 13 bases.

The table lists this clonotype with a count of one. The CDR3 here is CASSVTGGELFF. The CDR3 coding sequence is TGTGCCAGCAGTGTGACGGGCGGGGAGCTGTTTTTT. The chain recombines TRBV6-5 with TRBJ2-2; D unclear. Germline CDR1 MNHEY, CDR2 SVGAGI. CDR3 length equals 12 residues. V was pared by 5 bases and J by 7 bases, with 8 bases between.

The rearrangement joins TRBV12-3 or TRBV12-4 to TRBJ2-5; no clear D gene. The length of the CDR3 is 14 residues. Trimming took 7 bases from V and 0 from J, leaving 12 bases between them. In DNA form, the CDR3 reads TGTGCCAGCAAACAAGAAGGGTACCAAGAGACCCAGTACTTC. Its protein is CASKQEGYQETQYF.

In this sample, this clonotype turned up once. The V and J genes are TRBV30 and TRBJ2-1, with 10 bases identical to TRBD2. CDR1 is GTSNPN and CDR2 is SVGIG in the germline V gene (reference sequence). The CDR3 is made up of 14 amino acids. V dropped 0 bases and J dropped 9; count of bases not matched to a gene: 5. The CDR3 reads CAWSVTSGDAEQFF. The CDR3 DNA follows: TGTGCCTGGAGTGTTACTAGCGGGGACGCTGAGCAGTTCTTC. The full variable domain, in which reference TRBV30 and TRBJ2-1 provide the parts outside the CDR3, is SQTIHQWPATLVQPVGSPLSLECTVEGTSNPNLYWYRQAAGRGLQLLFYSVGIGQISSEVPQNLSASRPQDRQFILSSKKLLLSDSGFYLCAWSVTSGDAEQFFGPGTRLTVL.

This sequence joins TRBV6-2 or TRBV6-3 and TRBJ2-5; a weak D match, TRBD1 (5 bases). Germline V gives CDR1 MNHEY, CDR2 SVGEGT. The V and J ends lost 0 bases and 2 bases respectively, with 10 bases between them. The CDR3 runs 15 residues. CDR3 nucleotide sequence: TGTGCCAGCAGTTACTCGACAGTGCGACAAGAGACCCAGTACTTC. Translating gives CASSYSTVRQETQYF.

V is TRBV20-1 and J is TRBJ2-7; D remains unclear. Germline V CDR1 and CDR2: DFQATT, SNEGSKA (reference sequence). V was cut by 5 bases and J by 2 bases, with 16 bases left in between. This CDR3 region has 14 residues. The CDR3 region has the DNA TGCAGTGCTTCCCGCCCGGCACCCCCCTACGAGCAGTACTTC. Residues: CSASRPAPPYEQYF.

The V and J genes are TRBV20-1 and TRBJ2-7; D is perhaps TRBD1 (5 bases). The germline V gene encodes CDR1 DFQATT and CDR2 SNEGSKA (reference sequence). CDR3 size: 12 residues. Trimming shortened V by 4 bases and J by 3 bases, and 10 bases separated the two germline ends. The CDR3 DNA is TGCAGTGCTATCCAGGGTGGCTACGAGCAGTACTTC. It encodes CSAIQGGYEQYF.